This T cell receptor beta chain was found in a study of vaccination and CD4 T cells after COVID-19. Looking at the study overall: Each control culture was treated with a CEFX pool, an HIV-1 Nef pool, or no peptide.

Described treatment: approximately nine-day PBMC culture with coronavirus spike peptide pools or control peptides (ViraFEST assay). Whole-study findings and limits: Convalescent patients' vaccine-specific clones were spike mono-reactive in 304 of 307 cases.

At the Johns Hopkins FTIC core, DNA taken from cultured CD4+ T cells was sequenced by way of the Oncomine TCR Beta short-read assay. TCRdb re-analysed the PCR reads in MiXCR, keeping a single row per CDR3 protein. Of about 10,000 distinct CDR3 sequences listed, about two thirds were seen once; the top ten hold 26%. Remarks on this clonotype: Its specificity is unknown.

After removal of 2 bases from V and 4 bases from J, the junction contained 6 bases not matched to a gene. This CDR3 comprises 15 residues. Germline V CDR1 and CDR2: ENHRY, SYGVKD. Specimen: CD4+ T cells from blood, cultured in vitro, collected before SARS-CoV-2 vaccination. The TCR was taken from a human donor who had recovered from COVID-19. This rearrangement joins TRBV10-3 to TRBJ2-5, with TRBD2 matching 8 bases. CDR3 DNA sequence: TGTGCCATCAGTGAGGGTAGCGGGAAGGTAGAGACCCAGTACTTC. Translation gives CAISEGSGKVETQYF.